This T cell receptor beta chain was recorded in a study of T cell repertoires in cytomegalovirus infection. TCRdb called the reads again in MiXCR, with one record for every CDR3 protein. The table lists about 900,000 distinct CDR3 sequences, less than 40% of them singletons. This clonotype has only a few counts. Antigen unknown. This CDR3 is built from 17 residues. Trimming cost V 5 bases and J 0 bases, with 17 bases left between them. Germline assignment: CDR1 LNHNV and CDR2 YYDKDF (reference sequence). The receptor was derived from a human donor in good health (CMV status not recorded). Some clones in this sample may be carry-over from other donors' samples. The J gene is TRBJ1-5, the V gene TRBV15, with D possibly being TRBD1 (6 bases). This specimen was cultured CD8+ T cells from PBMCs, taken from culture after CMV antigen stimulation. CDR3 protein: CATSAGYNRDSNQPQHF. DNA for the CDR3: TGTGCCACCAGCGCGGGGTATAACAGGGATAGCAATCAGCCCCAGCATTTT.